This T cell receptor beta chain was identified in a study of human versus mouse CDR3 diversity and MHC coevolution. Study-wide context: Each sample yielded 0.6 x 10^7 to 1.6 x 10^7 valid reads. Study-wide results and limits: By iCHAO1, human TCR beta clonotypes numbered approximately 1.6 million, the most. Mice had fewer CDR3 deletions and insertions than humans on average.

Naive CD4 T cells, CD45RO-negative and CD62L-positive, were flow-sorted from PBMCs. As concerns this clone: Its antigen is undetermined.

Measured with immunoSEQ multiplex PCR; TCRdb has only the in-frame clones, and not every one. Seen here are 86,000 or so clones, about 93% observed once, and the top ten hold 1.3%. The V end was cut by 0 bases, the J end by 10 bases, with 10 bases between. Germline-derived CDR1 and CDR2 are SGHNT and YENEEA. The CDR3 has 13 amino acids. The sequence was obtained from a person aged 25 to 75 in good health. Sequenced input: naive CD4+ T cells from blood. Subset given: CD45RO-negative CD62L-positive naive CD4 T cells. J is TRBJ2-1 and V is TRBV11-3; D is possibly TRBD2 (6 bases). CDR3 nucleotides: TGTGCCAGCAGCTTAGACGGGAGTGGAGAGCAGTTCTTC. This gives the protein CASSLDGSGEQFF.